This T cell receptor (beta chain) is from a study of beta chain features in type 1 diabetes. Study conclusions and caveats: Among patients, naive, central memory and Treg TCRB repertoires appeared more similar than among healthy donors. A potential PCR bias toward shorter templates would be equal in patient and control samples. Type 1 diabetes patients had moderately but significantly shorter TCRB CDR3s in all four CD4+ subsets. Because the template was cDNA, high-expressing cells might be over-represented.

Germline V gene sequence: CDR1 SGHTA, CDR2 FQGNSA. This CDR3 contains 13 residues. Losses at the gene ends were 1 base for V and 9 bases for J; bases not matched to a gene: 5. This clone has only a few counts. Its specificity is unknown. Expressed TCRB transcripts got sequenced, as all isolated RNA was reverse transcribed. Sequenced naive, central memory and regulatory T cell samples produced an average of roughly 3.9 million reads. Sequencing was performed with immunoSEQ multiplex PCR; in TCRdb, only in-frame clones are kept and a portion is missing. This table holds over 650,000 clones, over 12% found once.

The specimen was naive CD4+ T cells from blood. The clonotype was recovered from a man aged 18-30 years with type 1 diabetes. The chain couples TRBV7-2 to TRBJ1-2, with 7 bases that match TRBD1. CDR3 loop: CASSLGGQSRYTF. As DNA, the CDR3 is TGTGCCAGCAGCTTAGGGGGACAGTCCCGCTACACCTTC.